These 14 T cell receptor beta chains were sequenced from one sample in a study of CD8+ T cells in alopecia areata. Isolated RNA was reverse transcribed into cDNA used as the sequencing template. Data came from immunoSEQ multiplex PCR; TCRdb stores just in-frame clones and leaves some out. This table holds about 270,000 clones, 50% to 75% found once. The treatment was: oral pan-JAK inhibitor, 5-10 mg twice daily. This specimen was CD4+ T cells sorted from blood, taken around week 54, from a patient treated with tofacitinib. The source is a human donor with alopecia areata.

The CDR3 DNA reads as TGTGCCAGCTCACCACCGACCGACAAACTCCCCCCGCAAGAGACCCAGTACTTC. This sequence encodes CASSPPTDKLPPQETQYF. V gene TRBV18 combines with J gene TRBJ2-5; no reliable D call. The CDR3 is 18 amino acids. Between the trimmed V and J ends, which lost 0 bases and 2 bases, there was a span of 19 bases. Germline V CDR1 and CDR2: KGHSH, LQKENI. Full variable domain (rest looked up from reference TRBV18 and TRBJ2-5): NAGVMQNPRHLVRRRGQEARLRCSPMKGHSHVYWYRQLPEEGLKFMVYLQKENIIDESGMPKERFSAEFPKEGPSILRIQQVVRGDSAAYFCASSPPTDKLPPQETQYFGPGTRLLVL.

V usage is TRBV2 and J usage is TRBJ1-5; no firm D call. CDR1 and CDR2 (germline): SNHLY, FYNNEI. The V end was cut by 4 bases, the J end by 6 bases, with 7 bases between. CDR3 length: 12 residues. CDR3 in DNA: TGTGCCAGCAGTGGTTGGGGTCAGCCCCAGCATTTT. Translated, it gives CASSGWGQPQHF.

The chain is built from TRBV30 and TRBJ2-1, with 13 bases lining up with TRBD2. Losses at the gene ends were 2 bases for V and 15 bases for J; bases not matched to a gene: 7. Per germline, CDR1 GTSNPN and CDR2 SVGIG (reference sequence). The CDR3 contains 13 residues. This CDR3 reads CAWSPGLAGSLFF. CDR3 DNA sequence: TGTGCCTGGAGTCCGGGACTAGCGGGGTCGCTGTTCTTC.

The rearrangement joins TRBV29-1 to TRBJ2-2; 7 bases fit TRBD1. V shed 4 bases and J 2 bases; nucleotides not matched to a gene: 4. This CDR3 spans 14 amino acids. In germline, CDR1 is SQVTM, CDR2 ANQGSEA. The CDR3 bases are TGCAGCGTTGGGGGACAGTCTAACACCGGGGAGCTGTTTTTT. Translation: CSVGGQSNTGELFF.

The V gene is TRBV30, the J gene TRBJ1-1; D is unclear. With 5 bases removed from V and 1 base from J, the gap between germline ends came to 11 bases. Germline assignment: CDR1 GTSNPN and CDR2 SVGIG (reference sequence). This CDR3 spans 13 amino acids. For the CDR3, the DNA is TGTGCCTGGTCCCTCGGCCCGAACACTGAAGCTTTCTTT. Translating gives CAWSLGPNTEAFF. Supplemented by reference TRBV30 and TRBJ1-1, the full variable domain reads SQTIHQWPATLVQPVGSPLSLECTVEGTSNPNLYWYRQAAGRGLQLLFYSVGIGQISSEVPQNLSASRPQDRQFILSSKKLLLSDSGFYLCAWSLGPNTEAFFGQGTRLTVV.

The V call is TRBV30, the J call TRBJ1-2, with 8 bases lining up with TRBD1. The germline V gene encodes CDR1 GTSNPN and CDR2 SVGIG (reference sequence). Germline trimming cut 7 bases from V and 5 bases from J; bases unmatched to any gene: 15. The CDR3 runs 15 residues. The CDR3 spells CAFVGQGIRPYGYTF. The CDR3 bases are TGTGCCTTTGTCGGACAGGGCATAAGACCTTATGGCTACACCTTC.

V and J are TRBV5-1 and TRBJ2-7, with D possibly TRBD2 on 6 matching bases. The CDR3 is made up of 12 amino acids. The V end was cut by 0 bases, the J end by 7 bases, with 8 bases between. CDR1 is SGHRS, CDR2 YFSETQ, per germline. CDR3 sequence reads: CASSLEGREQYF. For the CDR3, the DNA is TGCGCCAGCAGCTTGGAGGGGAGGGAGCAGTACTTC.

V gene TRBV6-5 combines with J gene TRBJ1-5; tentatively, D is TRBD1 (6 bases). V was trimmed by 5 bases and J by 12 bases, leaving 14 bases between them. The germline V gene has CDR1 MNHEY and CDR2 SVGAGI. The CDR3 loop spans 12 amino acids. The CDR3 region has the DNA TGTGCCAGCAGTCAATCCGGGACAAACCAGCATTTT. The encoded protein is CASSQSGTNQHF.

The chain recombines TRBV11-2 with TRBJ2-1, with D unresolved. The CDR3 consists of 12 residues. Germline V lookup: CDR1 SGHAT, CDR2 FQNNGV. V lost 0 bases to trimming and J lost 5 bases, with 2 bases between them. Here the CDR3 DNA reads TGTGCCAGCAGCTTAGAGGACAATGAGCAGTTCTTC. This encodes CASSLEDNEQFF. Complete variable domain (other parts from reference TRBV11-2 and TRBJ2-1): EAGVAQSPRYKIIEKRQSVAFWCNPISGHATLYWYQQILGQGPKLLIQFQNNGVVDDSQLPKDRFSAERLKGVDSTLKIQPAKLEDSAVYLCASSLEDNEQFFGPGTRLTVL.

This clone was observed a single time. The rearrangement joins TRBV30 to TRBJ2-3; D not certain. The CDR3 totals 14 residues. The V end was cut by 0 bases, the J end by 2 bases, with 9 bases between. Per the germline V gene, CDR1 is GTSNPN and CDR2 is SVGIG (reference sequence). The CDR3 reads CAWSVGTVTDTQYF. CDR3 coding DNA: TGTGCCTGGAGTGTAGGCACAGTCACAGATACGCAGTATTTT.

This clone was counted only a few times. CDR3 region: CASSSAISQETQYF. The CDR3 DNA reads TGTGCCAGCAGCTCGGCAATTAGCCAAGAGACCCAGTACTTC. The chain uses TRBV5-4 and TRBJ2-5, with D unclear. The CDR3 consists of 14 residues. Germline V gene data show CDR1 as SGHNT and CDR2 as YYREEE (reference sequence). Trimming shortened V by 3 bases and J by 1 base, and 10 bases separated the two germline ends.

V gene TRBV5-1 combines with J gene TRBJ2-5; the D is unclear. This CDR3 is built from 12 residues. Trimming stripped 0 bases from V and 10 bases from J, with 10 bases between. The germline gives CDR1 SGHRS, CDR2 YFSETQ. The CDR3 here is CASSLGGRGQYF. CDR3 sequence (DNA): TGCGCCAGCAGCTTGGGAGGACGCGGCCAGTACTTC.

This sequence joins TRBV2 and TRBJ2-1, with D perhaps assigned TRBD1 or TRBD2 (5 bases each). This CDR3 region has 16 residues. The germline gives CDR1 SNHLY, CDR2 FYNNEI. The V and J ends lost 6 bases and 5 bases respectively, with 20 bases between them. This CDR3 is CASSPGAGRGHNEQFF. The CDR3 DNA reads TGTGCCAGCAGCCCCGGGGCAGGGCGAGGTCACAATGAGCAGTTCTTC. Full variable domain (missing parts from reference TRBV2 and TRBJ2-1): EPEVTQTPSHQVTQMGQEVILRCVPISNHLYFYWYRQILGQKVEFLVSFYNNEISEKSEIFDDQFSVERPDGSNFTLKIRSTKLEDSAMYFCASSPGAGRGHNEQFFGPGTRLTVL.

This clone was seen a single time. The genes are TRBV6-5 and TRBJ1-2; D is perhaps TRBD1 (5 bases). Between the trimmed V and J ends, which lost 5 bases and 3 bases, there was a span of 13 bases. The CDR3 is made up of 14 amino acids. Germline V gives CDR1 MNHEY, CDR2 SVGAGI. DNA of the CDR3: TGTGCCAGCAGTGTTTACAGGAACTACTATGGCTACACCTTC. Translation gives CASSVYRNYYGYTF.